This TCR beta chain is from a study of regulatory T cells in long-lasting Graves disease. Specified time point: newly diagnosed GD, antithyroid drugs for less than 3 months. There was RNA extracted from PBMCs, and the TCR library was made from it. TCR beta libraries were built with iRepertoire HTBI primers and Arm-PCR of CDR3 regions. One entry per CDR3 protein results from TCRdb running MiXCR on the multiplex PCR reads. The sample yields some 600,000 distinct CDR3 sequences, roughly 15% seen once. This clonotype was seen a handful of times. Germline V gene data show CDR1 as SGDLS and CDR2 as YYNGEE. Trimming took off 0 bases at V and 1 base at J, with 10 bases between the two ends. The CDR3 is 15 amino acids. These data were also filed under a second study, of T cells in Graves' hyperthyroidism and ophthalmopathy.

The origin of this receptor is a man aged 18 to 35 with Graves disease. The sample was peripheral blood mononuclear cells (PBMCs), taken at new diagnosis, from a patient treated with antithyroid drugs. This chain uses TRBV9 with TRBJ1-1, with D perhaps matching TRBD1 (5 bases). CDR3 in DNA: TGTGCCAGCAGCGTAGAAGGCAGGGCGAACACTGAAGCTTTCTTT. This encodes CASSVEGRANTEAFF.